Below, 9 T cell receptor beta chains from the same sample are listed, as sequenced in a study of T-cell reconstitution after alpha-beta-depleted transplantation in children. Unique molecular identifiers were used in preparing the TCRbeta library. Via MiXCR, TCRdb re-called the PCR reads, giving one row per CDR3 protein. Of around 670,000 distinct CDR3 sequences listed, around 14% are singletons. The material was PBMCs, obtained before TCRalphabeta/CD19-depleted stem cell transplant. All receptors come from a girl aged 2 to 9 with congenital amegakaryocytic thrombocytopenia, due to receive a stem cell transplant.

The rearrangement joins TRBV6-1 to TRBJ2-7; 13 nucleotides align to TRBD2. J was trimmed by 3 bases and V by 2 bases; bases with no gene match: 4. CDR1 and CDR2 from the germline V gene are MNHNS and SASEGT. The CDR3 contains 16 residues. The CDR3 coding sequence is TGTGCCAGCAGTGAATCACTAGCGGGAGGGGTCTACGAGCAGTACTTC. Amino acids: CASSESLAGGVYEQYF.

The chain couples TRBV12-3 or TRBV12-4 to TRBJ1-1; 10 nucleotides match TRBD1. V lost 6 bases, J lost 10 bases, and 14 bases stayed unmatched. The CDR3 loop spans 15 amino acids. CDR3 amino acids: CASSPFDRGLGLAFF. CDR3 bases: TGTGCCAGCAGCCCCTTCGACAGGGGGCTGGGTCTAGCTTTCTTT.

This clonotype has only a few counts. V usage is TRBV7-2 and J usage is TRBJ2-3; 14 nucleotides align to TRBD2. Looked up from germline, CDR1 is SGHTA and CDR2 is FQGNSA. V shed 4 bases and J 1 base; nucleotides not matched to a gene: 10. The CDR3 runs 19 residues. The CDR3 loop reads CASSSAGTSGSRGTDTQYF. The CDR3 nucleotides are TGTGCCAGCAGCTCAGCCGGGACTAGCGGGAGTCGGGGCACAGATACGCAGTATTTT.

This clonotype showed up just a few times. The rearrangement links TRBV15 to TRBJ2-2; 8 nucleotides line up with TRBD2. Germline V gene data show CDR1 as LNHNV and CDR2 as YYDKDF (reference sequence). The V segment lost 5 bases and the J segment 0 bases; nucleotides outside the gene matches: 8. The CDR3 consists of 17 residues. The CDR3 reads CATSVRLAGPNTGELFF. The CDR3, as DNA: TGTGCCACCAGCGTCCGGTTAGCGGGACCGAACACCGGGGAGCTGTTTTTT.

There are a few counts of this clonotype. The J gene is TRBJ2-7, the V gene TRBV21-1; the table names TRBD1, a call not compared with the DNA. TRBV21-1 is classified as a pseudogene. The CDR3 is 13 amino acids. CDR3 bases: TGTGCCAGCAGCGGTTGGAGAGGGAACGAGCAGTACTTC. This codes for CASSGWRGNEQYF.

Comment on this clonotype: At one end, the junction sequence differs from germline, possibly due to a read error. The chain recombines TRBV10-3 with TRBJ1-3; 7 positions agree with TRBD1. Germline CDR1 ENHRY, CDR2 SYGVKD. The CDR3 loop spans 14 amino acids. CDR3 region: CAIADRAHGNAIYF. CDR3 DNA sequence: TGTGCCATCGCCGACAGGGCCCATGGAAACGCCATATATTTT.

This chain links TRBV3-1 with TRBJ2-7; the match to TRBD1 covers 7 bases. CDR3 size: 15 residues. The V gene's germline CDR1 is LGHDT and CDR2 YNNKEL (reference sequence). V trimming: 7 bases; J trimming: 0 bases; junction bases outside the gene matches: 9. The CDR3 here is CASTHHNRGSYEQYF. The CDR3 bases are TGTGCCAGCACCCACCATAACAGGGGCTCCTACGAGCAGTACTTC.

This clonotype was counted many times. This chain connects TRBV4-1 to TRBJ1-2; 8 bases align to TRBD1. The CDR3 totals 15 residues. Trimming removed 1 base from V and 3 bases from J; junction bases left unmatched: 4. Germline CDR1 MGHRA, CDR2 YSYEKL. The chain's CDR3 is CASSQVETGDYGYTF. The CDR3 region has the DNA TGCGCCAGCAGCCAAGTAGAGACAGGGGACTATGGCTACACCTTC.

In this sample, this clonotype turned up a few times. This chain uses TRBV29-1 with TRBJ2-1; D is unresolved. Germline CDR1 is SQVTM and CDR2 is ANQGSEA. V lost 1 base to trimming and J lost 0 bases, with 7 bases between them. The CDR3 runs 14 residues. In DNA form, the CDR3 reads TGCAGCGTTGAAGGGACGGGCTCCTACAATGAGCAGTTCTTC. Its protein product is CSVEGTGSYNEQFF.